This T cell receptor beta chain emerged from a study of CD4 and CD8 cells across lung adenocarcinoma regions. Donors had localized lung adenocarcinoma, a non-small cell lung cancer. TCRdb recomputed calls from the PCR reads with MiXCR, one row per CDR3 protein. The data show thousands of distinct CDR3 sequences, 55% to 70% seen once. The specimen was CD4+ T cells from the margin of a lung tumor. The receptor was derived from a female donor with lung adenocarcinoma. The CD4 and CD8 labels of this study may be unreliable.

The DNA for the CDR3 is TGTGCCAGCAGCTCCAGGGGGGGTATTAATGAAAAACTGTTTTTT. Amino acid sequence: CASSSRGGINEKLFF. The chain has TRBV7-2 and TRBJ1-4; 7 bases agree with TRBD1. CDR1 is SGHTA and CDR2 is FQGNSA in the germline V gene. The CDR3 extends over 15 amino acids. With V trimmed by 4 bases and J by 4 bases, 6 bases remained unmatched.